The rows below give T cell receptor beta chains drawn from one sample of a study of T cell changes during pregnancy in multiple sclerosis. Produced via immunoSEQ multiplex PCR; TCRdb's table is partial and in-frame only. The sample shows about 110,000 clones, about 90% of them seen only once. The starting material was peripheral blood, obtained after pregnancy. The receptors derive from a female donor with multiple sclerosis, enrolled in a pregnancy study. Each CDR3 is given with its conserved first and last residue. The D gene is left open where the match is weak. Expanded clones are given a class, and other clones once, few, many or no size at all.

TRBJ1-3	NA	18	NA	TRBV5-6	TGTGCCAGCAGCTTACAACTCCTTTCGCGGCCCTCTGGAAACACCATATATTTT	CASSLQLLSRPSGNTIYF
TRBJ2-2	TRBD2	15	NA	TRBV27	TGTGCCAGCAGTTTGCTAGCGGGCCCGGCCGGGGAGCTGTTTTTT	CASSLLAGPAGELFF
TRBJ1-4	NA	15	NA	TRBV18	TGTGCCAGCTCACCCGGGGATGCAACTAATGAAAAACTGTTTTTT	CASSPGDATNEKLFF
TRBJ2-3	NA	16	NA	TRBV9	TGTGCCAGCAGCCATGGACAGATGATAAGCACAGATACGCAGTATTTT	CASSHGQMISTDTQYF
TRBJ2-7	TRBD1	15	NA	TRBV11-2	TGTGCCAGCAGCTTAGTCCCGACAGGGTCCTACGAGCAGTACTTC	CASSLVPTGSYEQYF
TRBJ1-5	TRBD1	16	NA	TRBV6-1	TGTGCCAGCAGTGCCTGGACAGGGTCGAGCAATCAGCCCCAGCATTTT	CASSAWTGSSNQPQHF
TRBJ1-1	TRBD1	18	once	TRBV28	TGTGCCAGCAGTTTGGACAGGGGGCGAATTCGGAAGTTCACTGAAGCTTTCTTT	CASSLDRGRIRKFTEAFF
TRBJ1-1	NA	13	NA	TRBV19	TGTGCCAGTAGTCGAATCCCGACAGTCGAAGCTTTCTTT	CASSRIPTVEAFF
TRBJ2-7	TRBD1	15	NA	TRBV28	TGTGCCAGCAGTGTACCGGGACAGGGGGCCTACGAGCAGTACTTC	CASSVPGQGAYEQYF
TRBJ2-7	NA	12	NA	TRBV6-4	TGTGCCAGCACTCAACGGGTTAGGGAGCAGTACTTC	CASTQRVREQYF
TRBJ1-3	NA	15	NA	TRBV5-1	TGCGCCAGCAGCTTTTCCGGGGGCTCTGGAAACACCATATATTTT	CASSFSGGSGNTIYF
TRBJ1-5	NA	14	NA	TRBV5-6	TGTGCCAGCAGCTTGGGTAATAGCAATCAGCCCCAGCATTTT	CASSLGNSNQPQHF
TRBJ1-4	NA	16	NA	TRBV6-1	TGTGCCAGCAGTGATGCGGGATCCAACCTCAATGAAAAACTGTTTTTT	CASSDAGSNLNEKLFF
TRBJ1-5	NA	16	NA	TRBV19	TGTGCCAGTAGTATAAGCTGGGGGGGTGGCAATCAGCCCCAGCATTTT	CASSISWGGGNQPQHF
TRBJ1-1	NA	14	NA	TRBV28	TGTGCCAGCAGTTACACCCCCCTGAACACTGAAGCTTTCTTT	CASSYTPLNTEAFF
TRBJ2-5	NA	13	NA	TRBV9	TGTGCCAGCAGTGTTGCGGGGAGAGAGACCCAGTACTTC	CASSVAGRETQYF
TRBJ2-5	TRBD1	16	NA	TRBV25-1	TGTGCCAGCAGTCCCCCGACAGGGCTGTACCAAGAGACCCAGTACTTC	CASSPPTGLYQETQYF
TRBJ2-3	TRBD2	17	NA	TRBV9	TGTGCCAGCAGCGTAGCGACTAGCGGGGACCGCACAGATACGCAGTATTTT	CASSVATSGDRTDTQYF
TRBJ2-1	NA	13	NA	TRBV6-1	TGTGCCAGGGGGGGTAGATCCTACAATGAGCAGTTCTTC	CARGGRSYNEQFF
TRBJ1-2	NA	12	NA	TRBV5-1	TGCGCCAGCAGCTTGGCTGGGCGCGGCTACACCTTC	CASSLAGRGYTF
TRBJ1-1	NA	13	NA	TRBV13	TGTGCCAGCAGCCCAACAATGAACACTGAAGCTTTCTTT	CASSPTMNTEAFF
TRBJ2-5	NA	13	NA	TRBV5-1	TGCGCCAGCAGCTTGGGACAGGAAGAGACCCAGTACTTC	CASSLGQEETQYF
TRBJ2-2	TRBD1	17	NA	TRBV6-1	TGTGCCAGCAGTGAGATAATAGGGACAGGGGTGGCCGGGGAGCTGTTTTTT	CASSEIIGTGVAGELFF
TRBJ2-7	TRBD1	19	NA	TRBV5-1	TGCGCCAGCAGCACCGGGACAGGGGCCGACTTAGCGTCATCCTACGAGCAGTACTTC	CASSTGTGADLASSYEQYF
TRBJ1-2	NA	16	once	TRBV7-9	TGTGCCAGCAGCCCCCCTGGAGGCCGTTCAGTGGATGGCTACACCTTC	CASSPPGGRSVDGYTF
TRBJ2-1	TRBD2	14	NA	TRBV14	TGTGCCAGCAGCCAAGCCCGGGGCGGGGGTGAGCAGTTCTTC	CASSQARGGGEQFF
TRBJ1-1	TRBD1	16	NA	TRBV5-1	TGCGCCAGCAGCCCAGGGACAGTAATGATGAACACTGAAGCTTTCTTT	CASSPGTVMMNTEAFF
TRBJ1-1	TRBD1	15	once	TRBV9	TGTGCCAGCAGCCCCCGACAGGGTCAGAACACTGAAGCTTTCTTT	CASSPRQGQNTEAFF
TRBJ1-1	NA	12	once	TRBV30	TGTGCCTGGAGTGTAGACTGGACTGAAGCTTTCTTT	CAWSVDWTEAFF
TRBJ2-3	TRBD2	16	NA	TRBV7-3	TGTGCCAGCAGCTTATTTGGCGGGAGGCCGGGAGATACGCAGTATTTT	CASSLFGGRPGDTQYF
TRBJ2-1	TRBD2	16	NA	TRBV11-2	TGTGCCAGCAGCCAGATGGGTCAACTAGCGGGAGGGGCTCCGGTCTTC	CASSQMGQLAGGAPVF
TRBJ1-1	TRBD1	13	NA	TRBV30	TGTGCCTGGAAGCGGCAGGGGGCCACTGAAGCTTTCTTT	CAWKRQGATEAFF
TRBJ1-1	NA	13	NA	TRBV25-1	TGTGCCAGCACCTTTTCGGGGGGCACTGAAGCTTTCTTT	CASTFSGGTEAFF
TRBJ2-1	TRBD2	17	NA	TRBV10-3	TGTGCCATCAGTGAGTCTGGTAGCGGGAGTTCCTACAATGAGCAGTTCTTC	CAISESGSGSSYNEQFF
TRBJ2-7	NA	12	once	TRBV6-1	TGTGCCAGCGAGGGTGGGGGGTCCGAGCAGTACTTC	CASEGGGSEQYF
TRBJ1-6	NA	15	NA	TRBV7-2	TGTGCCAGCAGCTTAGTAGGAGGTGGAGGTTCACCCCTCCACTTT	CASSLVGGGGSPLHF
TRBJ1-1	NA	12	few	TRBV6-6	TGTGCCAGCAGTGCCGGGTCTACTGAAGCTTTCTTT	CASSAGSTEAFF
TRBJ1-2	TRBD1	13	NA	TRBV5-4	TGTGCCAGCAGTTCGGGACAGCTCTATGGCTACACCTTC	CASSSGQLYGYTF
TRBJ1-2	NA	18	NA	TRBV6-1	TGTGCCAGCAGCGAAAGCCCAGGGTCGATATCGTATAACTATGGCTACACCTTC	CASSESPGSISYNYGYTF
TRBJ2-2	NA	15	NA	TRBV6-5	TGTGCCAGCAACTCATACAGGGCGAACACCGGGGAGCTGTTTTTT	CASNSYRANTGELFF
TRBJ2-2	TRBD2	17	NA	TRBV28	TGTGCCAGCAGTTTAGTCGGACTAGCGGGACCCGACCGGGAGCTGTTTTTT	CASSLVGLAGPDRELFF
TRBJ1-2	NA	13	NA	TRBV9	TGTGCCAGCTGGTCAGTAAACAGGGAAGGCTACACCTTC	CASWSVNREGYTF